This record covers a single T cell receptor (beta chain). Antigen unknown. The data were taken from a study of shared clonotypes between healthy human individuals. Regarding the study as a whole: Researchers found naive subsets generally carried larger estimated richness than memory subsets. Tissues were not sampled, only blood, and their repertoires likely differ.

There are 14 residues in the CDR3. Germline CDR1 KGHSH, CDR2 LQKENI. Deletions cut 3 bases from V and 3 bases from J, with 12 bases between. Splitting of each subset's genomic DNA was done evenly across several immunoSEQ plates. Per the original data handling: For the immunoSEQ data, sequences were junction-only without quality scores, so filtering differed. Clones were sequenced by immunoSEQ multiplex PCR, and TCRdb holds only the in-frame ones, with some missing. V, J and clone size were drawn from that table, and D and trimming were deduced from the DNA. The sample comprises millions of clones, 85% to 95% of which are singletons, and 0.35% to 0.45% rests with the top ten.

The chain recombines TRBV18 with TRBJ2-7, with D perhaps given as TRBD1 or TRBD2 (5 bases each). Sequenced: naive CD4+ T cells from PBMCs. Subset meaning: CD45RA+ positively selected. This sequence originates from a man younger than 35 in good health. Some clones in this sample may be carry-over from other donors' samples. The chain's CDR3 is CASSPRDGIYEQYF. The CDR3 coding sequence is TGTGCCAGCTCACCCCGGGACGGGATCTACGAGCAGTACTTC.